This T cell receptor (beta chain) was captured in a study of blood T cell repertoires in COVID-19. Background on the study: Whether acute or convalescent, the COVID-19 samples came from the United States, Italy and Spain.

Sequencing used immunoSEQ multiplex PCR; TCRdb keeps in-frame clones, though not all of them. Counted here are over 50,000 clones, more than 60% occurring once; the ten biggest clones make up 15%. V lost 1 base and J 5 bases, leaving 12 bases between the germline ends. The length of the CDR3 is 14 residues. Germline-derived CDR1 and CDR2 are SEHNR and FQNEAQ (reference sequence). Sequencing was performed on peripheral blood. The TCR comes from a human donor with active or convalescent COVID-19. The donor label of this sample is uncertain. The genes are TRBV7-9 and TRBJ2-7; TRBD1 might be the D (7 bases). Written as DNA, the CDR3 is TGTGCCAGCAGCTTAGACAGGGGACTCCACGAGCAGTACTTC. Protein: CASSLDRGLHEQYF.